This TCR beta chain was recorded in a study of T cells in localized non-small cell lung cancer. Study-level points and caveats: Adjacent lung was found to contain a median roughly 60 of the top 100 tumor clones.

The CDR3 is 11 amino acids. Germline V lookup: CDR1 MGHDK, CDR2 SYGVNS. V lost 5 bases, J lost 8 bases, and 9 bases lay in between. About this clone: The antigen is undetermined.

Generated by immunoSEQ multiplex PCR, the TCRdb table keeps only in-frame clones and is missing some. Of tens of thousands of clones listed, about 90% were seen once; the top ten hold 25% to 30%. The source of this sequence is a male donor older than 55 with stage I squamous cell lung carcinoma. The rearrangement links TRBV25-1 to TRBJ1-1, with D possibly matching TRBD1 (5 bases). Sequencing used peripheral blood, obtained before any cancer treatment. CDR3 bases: TGTGCCAGCAGTCAAGACAGAGAAGCTTTCTTT. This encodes CASSQDREAFF.